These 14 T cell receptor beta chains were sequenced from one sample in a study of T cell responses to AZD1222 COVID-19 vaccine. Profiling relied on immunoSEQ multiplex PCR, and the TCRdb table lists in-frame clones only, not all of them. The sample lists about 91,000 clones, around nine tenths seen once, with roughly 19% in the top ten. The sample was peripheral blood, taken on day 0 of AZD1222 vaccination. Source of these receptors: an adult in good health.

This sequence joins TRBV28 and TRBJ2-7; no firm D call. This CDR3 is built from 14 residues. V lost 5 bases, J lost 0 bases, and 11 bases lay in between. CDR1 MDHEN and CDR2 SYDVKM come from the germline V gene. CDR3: CASSASDISYEQYF. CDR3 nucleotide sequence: TGTGCCAGCAGTGCCTCAGACATCTCCTACGAGCAGTACTTC.

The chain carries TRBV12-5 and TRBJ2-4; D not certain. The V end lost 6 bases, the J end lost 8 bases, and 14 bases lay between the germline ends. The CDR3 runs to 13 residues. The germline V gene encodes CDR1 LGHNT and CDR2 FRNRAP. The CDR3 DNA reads TGTGCTAGTGGCTCCGGGCTCCAAGACATTCAGTACTTC. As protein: CASGSGLQDIQYF.

CDR3 sequence: CASSQDSRAVLRYGYTF. The CDR3 region has the DNA TGCGCCAGCAGCCAAGATTCCAGGGCTGTTTTACGGTATGGCTACACCTTC. This rearrangement joins TRBV4-1 to TRBJ1-2; tentative D call: TRBD1 (5 bases). V lost 0 bases and J 5 bases, leaving 19 bases between the germline ends. CDR3 length: 17 residues. CDR1 and CDR2 from the germline V gene are MGHRA and YSYEKL.

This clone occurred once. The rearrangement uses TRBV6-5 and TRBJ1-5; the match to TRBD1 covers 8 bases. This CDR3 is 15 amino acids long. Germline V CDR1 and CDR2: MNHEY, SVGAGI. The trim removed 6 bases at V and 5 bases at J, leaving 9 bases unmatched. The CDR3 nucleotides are TGTGCCAGCAGCCAGACAGGGGTAAATCATCAGCCCCAGCATTTT. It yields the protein CASSQTGVNHQPQHF.

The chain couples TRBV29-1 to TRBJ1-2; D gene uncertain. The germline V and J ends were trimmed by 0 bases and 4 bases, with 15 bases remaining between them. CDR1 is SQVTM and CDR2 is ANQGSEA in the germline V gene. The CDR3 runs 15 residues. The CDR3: CSVEDPDGISYGYTF. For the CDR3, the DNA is TGCAGCGTTGAAGATCCTGACGGGATAAGCTATGGCTACACCTTC.

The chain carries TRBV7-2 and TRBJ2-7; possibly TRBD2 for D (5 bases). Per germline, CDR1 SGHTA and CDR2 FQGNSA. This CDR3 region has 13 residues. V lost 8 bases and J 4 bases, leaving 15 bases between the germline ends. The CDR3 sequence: CASRREAIYEQYF. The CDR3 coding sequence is TGTGCCAGCCGCCGGGAAGCCATATACGAGCAGTACTTC. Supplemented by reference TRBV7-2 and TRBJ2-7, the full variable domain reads GAGVSQSPSNKVTEKGKDVELRCDPISGHTALYWYRQSLGQGLEFLIYFQGNSAPDKSGLPSDRFSAERTGGSVSTLTIQRTQQEDSAVYLCASRREAIYEQYFGPGTRLTVT.

Written as DNA, the CDR3 is TGCGCCAGCAGCTTGGGAGGAAGCGATGGCTACACCTTC. It is translated as CASSLGGSDGYTF. The V and J genes are TRBV5-1 and TRBJ1-2; D call uncertain. CDR1 and CDR2 (germline): SGHRS, YFSETQ. The CDR3 has 13 residues. Trimming took 0 bases from V and 6 from J, leaving 9 bases between them.

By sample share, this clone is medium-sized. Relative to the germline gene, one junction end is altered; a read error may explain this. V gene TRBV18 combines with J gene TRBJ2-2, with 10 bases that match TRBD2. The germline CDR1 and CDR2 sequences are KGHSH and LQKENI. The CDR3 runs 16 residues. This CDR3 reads CASSPPGLAKTGELFF. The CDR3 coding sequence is TGTGCCAGCTCACCACCGGGACTAGCGAAAACCGGGGAGCTGTTTTTT.

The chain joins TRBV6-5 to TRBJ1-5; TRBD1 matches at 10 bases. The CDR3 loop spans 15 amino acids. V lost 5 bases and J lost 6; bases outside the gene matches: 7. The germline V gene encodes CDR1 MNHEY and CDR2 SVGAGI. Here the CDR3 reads CASSRQGAPGQPQHF. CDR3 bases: TGTGCCAGCAGTCGACAGGGGGCGCCAGGTCAGCCCCAGCATTTT.

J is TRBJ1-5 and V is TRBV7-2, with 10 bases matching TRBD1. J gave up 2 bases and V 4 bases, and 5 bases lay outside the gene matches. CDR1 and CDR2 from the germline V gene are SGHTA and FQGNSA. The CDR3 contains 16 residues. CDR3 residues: CASSYRTGGRNQPQHF. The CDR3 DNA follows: TGTGCCAGCAGCTATCGGACAGGGGGACGCAATCAGCCCCAGCATTTT.

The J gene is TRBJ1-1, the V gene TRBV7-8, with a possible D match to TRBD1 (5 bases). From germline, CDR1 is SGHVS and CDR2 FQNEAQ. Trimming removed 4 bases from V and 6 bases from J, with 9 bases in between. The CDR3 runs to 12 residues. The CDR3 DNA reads TGTGCCAGCAGCTCCCCCAGGGCTGAAGCTTTCTTT. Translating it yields CASSSPRAEAFF.

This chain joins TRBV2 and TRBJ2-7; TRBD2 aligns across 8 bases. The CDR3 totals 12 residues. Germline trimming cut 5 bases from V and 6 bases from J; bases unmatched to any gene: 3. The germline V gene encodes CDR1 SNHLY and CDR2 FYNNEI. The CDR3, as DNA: TGTGCCAGCAGTCGAACTAGCGGCGAGCAGTACTTC. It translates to CASSRTSGEQYF.

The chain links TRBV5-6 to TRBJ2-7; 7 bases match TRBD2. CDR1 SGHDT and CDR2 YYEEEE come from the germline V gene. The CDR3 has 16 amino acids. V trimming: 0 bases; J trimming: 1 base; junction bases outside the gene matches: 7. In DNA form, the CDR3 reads TGTGCCAGCAGCTTGGCTCCTAGCGGAGGGTCCTACGAGCAGTACTTC. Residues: CASSLAPSGGSYEQYF.

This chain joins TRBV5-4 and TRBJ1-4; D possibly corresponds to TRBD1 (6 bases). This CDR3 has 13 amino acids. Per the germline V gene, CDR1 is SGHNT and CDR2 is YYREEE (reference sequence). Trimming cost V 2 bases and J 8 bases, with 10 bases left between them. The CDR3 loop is CASSFGGGEKLFF. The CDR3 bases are TGTGCCAGCAGCTTCGGTGGGGGCGAAAAACTGTTTTTT. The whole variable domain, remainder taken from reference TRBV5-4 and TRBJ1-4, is ETGVTQSPTHLIKTRGQQVTLRCSSQSGHNTVSWYQQALGQGPQFIFQYYREEENGRGNFPPRFSGLQFPNYSSELNVNALELDDSALYLCASSFGGGEKLFFGSGTQLSVL.